This T cell receptor (beta chain) appears in the sequencing data of a study of STAT5B mutations in CD4+ large granular lymphocyte leukemia. General study points: 8/27 top patient clones versus 2/35 control clones were TRBV06-family.

Remarks on this clone: The antigen is unknown.

CDR1 is SGHDT, CDR2 YYEEEE, per germline. V was clipped by 0 bases and J by 0 bases, with 10 bases between them. CDR3 length equals 16 residues. Data came from immunoSEQ multiplex PCR; TCRdb stores just in-frame clones and leaves some out. The sample lists about 35,000 clones; 68% were seen once. The material sequenced was CD4+ T cells from blood buffy coats. This receptor was identified in a human donor in good health. V usage is TRBV5-6 and J usage is TRBJ2-1; a weak D match, TRBD2 (5 bases). The CDR3 DNA reads TGTGCCAGCAGCTTGGGGACTTTCTCCTCCTACAATGAGCAGTTCTTC. Translating it yields CASSLGTFSSYNEQFF.